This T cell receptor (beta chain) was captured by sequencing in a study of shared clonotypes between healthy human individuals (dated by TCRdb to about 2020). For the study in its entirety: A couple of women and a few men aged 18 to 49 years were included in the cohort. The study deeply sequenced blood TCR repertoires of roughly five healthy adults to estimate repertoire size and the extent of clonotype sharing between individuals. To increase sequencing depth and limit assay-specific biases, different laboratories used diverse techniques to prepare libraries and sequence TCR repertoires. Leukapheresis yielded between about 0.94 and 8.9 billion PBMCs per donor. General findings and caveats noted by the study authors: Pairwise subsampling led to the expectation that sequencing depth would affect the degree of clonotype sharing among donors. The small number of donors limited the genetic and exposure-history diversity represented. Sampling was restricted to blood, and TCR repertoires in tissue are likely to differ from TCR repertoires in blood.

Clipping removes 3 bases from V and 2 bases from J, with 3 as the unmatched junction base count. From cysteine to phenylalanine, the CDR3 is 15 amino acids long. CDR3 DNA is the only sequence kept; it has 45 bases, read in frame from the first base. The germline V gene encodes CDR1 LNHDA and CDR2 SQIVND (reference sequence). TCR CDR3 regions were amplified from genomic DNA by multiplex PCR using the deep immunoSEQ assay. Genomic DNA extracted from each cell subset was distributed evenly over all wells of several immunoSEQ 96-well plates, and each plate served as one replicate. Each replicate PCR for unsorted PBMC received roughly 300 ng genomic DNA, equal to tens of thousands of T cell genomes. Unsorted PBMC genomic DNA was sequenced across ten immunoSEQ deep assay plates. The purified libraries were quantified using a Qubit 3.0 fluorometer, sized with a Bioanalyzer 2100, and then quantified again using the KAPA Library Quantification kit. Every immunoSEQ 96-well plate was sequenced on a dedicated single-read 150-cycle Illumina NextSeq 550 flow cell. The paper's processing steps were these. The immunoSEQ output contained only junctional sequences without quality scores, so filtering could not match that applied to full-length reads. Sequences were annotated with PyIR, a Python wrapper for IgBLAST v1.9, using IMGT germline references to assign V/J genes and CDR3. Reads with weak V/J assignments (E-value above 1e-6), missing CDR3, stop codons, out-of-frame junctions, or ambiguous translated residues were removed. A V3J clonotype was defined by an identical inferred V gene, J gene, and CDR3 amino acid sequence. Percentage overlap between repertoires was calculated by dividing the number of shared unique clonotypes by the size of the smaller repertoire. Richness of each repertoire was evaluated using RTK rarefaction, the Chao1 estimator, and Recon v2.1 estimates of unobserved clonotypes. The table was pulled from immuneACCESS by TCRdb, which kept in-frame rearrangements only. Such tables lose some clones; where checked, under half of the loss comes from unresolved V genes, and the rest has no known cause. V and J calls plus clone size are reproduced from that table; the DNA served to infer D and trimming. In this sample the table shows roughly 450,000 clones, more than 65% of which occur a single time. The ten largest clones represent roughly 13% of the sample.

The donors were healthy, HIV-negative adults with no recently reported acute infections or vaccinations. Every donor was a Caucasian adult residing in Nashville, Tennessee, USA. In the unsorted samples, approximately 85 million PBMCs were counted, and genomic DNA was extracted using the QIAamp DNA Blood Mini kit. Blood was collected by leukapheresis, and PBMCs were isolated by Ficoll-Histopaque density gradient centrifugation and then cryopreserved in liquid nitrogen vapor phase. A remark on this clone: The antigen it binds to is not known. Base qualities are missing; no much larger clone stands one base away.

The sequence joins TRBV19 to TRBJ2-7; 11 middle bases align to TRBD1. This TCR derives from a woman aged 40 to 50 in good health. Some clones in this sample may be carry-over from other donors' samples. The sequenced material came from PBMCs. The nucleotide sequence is TGTGCCAGTAGTATTGCGGGACAGGGGGCCTACGAGCAGTACTTC. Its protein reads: CASSIAGQGAYEQYF. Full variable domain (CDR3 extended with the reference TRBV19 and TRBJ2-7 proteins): DGGITQSPKYLFRKEGQNVTLSCEQNLNHDAMYWYRQDPGQGLRLIYYSQIVNDFQKGDIAEGYSVSREKKESFPLTVTSAQKNPTAFYLCASSIAGQGAYEQYFGPGTRLTVT.